The sequence of this T cell receptor beta chain was determined in a study of blood T cells in healthy people across ages. General observations from the study: Underestimates were what the diversity estimates from one million T cells were considered to be. Roughly linear declines in TCR beta diversity per million T cells occurred with age.

With regard to this clonotype: Its antigen is currently unknown.

Approximately 9 milliliters was the volume of peripheral blood drawn from each donor. Extracted total RNA amounted to at least 6 micrograms for each sample. A sample-barcoded 5' primer and a J-beta primer mix were used in a second PCR of about 7 to 11 cycles. TCRdb reanalysed the 5' RACE reads using MiXCR and keeps one entry per CDR3 protein. This table has 1.8 million or so distinct CDR3 sequences, roughly 43% appearing once. The CDR3 has 14 residues. The ends were cut back, 6 bases at V and 2 bases at J, with 13 bases in the middle. Sequencing was done on a sample of blood. The sequence derives from a human donor in good health. This chain links TRBV12-3 or TRBV12-4 with TRBJ1-2; D is possibly TRBD1 (5 bases). The CDR3 nucleotides are TGTGCCAGCAGGGGACTCCAGAACAACTATGGCTACACCTTC. This translates into CASRGLQNNYGYTF.